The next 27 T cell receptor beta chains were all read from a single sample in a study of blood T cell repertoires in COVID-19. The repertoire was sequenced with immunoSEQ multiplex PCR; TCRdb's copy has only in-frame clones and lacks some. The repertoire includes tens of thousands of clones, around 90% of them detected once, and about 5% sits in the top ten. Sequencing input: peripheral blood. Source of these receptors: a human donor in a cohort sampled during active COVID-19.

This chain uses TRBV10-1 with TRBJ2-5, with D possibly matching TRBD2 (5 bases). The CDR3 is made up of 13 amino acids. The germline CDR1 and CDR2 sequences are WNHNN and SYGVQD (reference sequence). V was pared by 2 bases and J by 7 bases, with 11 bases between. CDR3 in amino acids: CASSEDLSGTQYF. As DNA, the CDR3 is TGCGCCAGCAGTGAGGACCTAAGCGGGACCCAGTACTTC.

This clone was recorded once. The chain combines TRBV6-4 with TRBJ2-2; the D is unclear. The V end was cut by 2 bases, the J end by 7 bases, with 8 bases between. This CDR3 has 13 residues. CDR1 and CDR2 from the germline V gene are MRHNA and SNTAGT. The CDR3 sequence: CASSDTRGGELFF. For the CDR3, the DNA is TGTGCCAGCAGTGACACACGTGGCGGGGAGCTGTTTTTT.

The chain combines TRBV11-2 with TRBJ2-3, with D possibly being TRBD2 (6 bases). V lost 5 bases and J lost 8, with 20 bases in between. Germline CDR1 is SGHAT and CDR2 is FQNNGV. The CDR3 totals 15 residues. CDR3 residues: CASSAPRSGRGTQYF. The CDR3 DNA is TGTGCCAGCAGCGCCCCTCGTAGCGGTCGGGGTACGCAGTATTTT.

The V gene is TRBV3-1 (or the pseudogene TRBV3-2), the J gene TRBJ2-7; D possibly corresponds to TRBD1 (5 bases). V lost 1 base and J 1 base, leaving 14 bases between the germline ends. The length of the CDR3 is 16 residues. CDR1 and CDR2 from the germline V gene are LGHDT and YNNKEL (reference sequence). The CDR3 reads CASSQGPTVASYEQYF. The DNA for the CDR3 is TGTGCCAGCAGCCAAGGCCCGACAGTAGCTTCCTACGAGCAGTACTTC.

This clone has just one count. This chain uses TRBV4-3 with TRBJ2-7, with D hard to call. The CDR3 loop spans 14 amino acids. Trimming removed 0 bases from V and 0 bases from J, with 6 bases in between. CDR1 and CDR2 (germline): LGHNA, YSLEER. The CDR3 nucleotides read TGCGCCAGCAGCCAAGAGGCCCGCTCCTACGAGCAGTACTTC. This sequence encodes CASSQEARSYEQYF.

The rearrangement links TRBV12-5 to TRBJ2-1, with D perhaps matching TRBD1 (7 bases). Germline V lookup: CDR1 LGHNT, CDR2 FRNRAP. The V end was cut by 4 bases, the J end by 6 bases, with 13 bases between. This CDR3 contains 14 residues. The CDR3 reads CASGSGGQTNEQFF. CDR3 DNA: TGTGCTAGTGGTTCCGGGGGACAGACCAATGAGCAGTTCTTC. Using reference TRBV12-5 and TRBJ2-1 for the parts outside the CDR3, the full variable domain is DARVTQTPRHKVTEMGQEVTMRCQPILGHNTVFWYRQTMMQGLELLAYFRNRAPLDDSGMPKDRFSAEMPDATLATLKIQPSEPRDSAVYFCASGSGGQTNEQFFGPGTRLTVL.

The CDR3 DNA sequence: TGTGCCAGCTCAAGAACGGTACAGGGGCTCGACGAGCAGTACTTC. Protein product: CASSRTVQGLDEQYF. The chain carries TRBV18 and TRBJ2-7; 7 bases agree with TRBD1. Per the germline V gene, CDR1 is KGHSH and CDR2 is LQKENI. This CDR3 has 15 amino acids. V lost 5 bases to trimming and J lost 5 bases; unmatched junction nucleotides: 12.

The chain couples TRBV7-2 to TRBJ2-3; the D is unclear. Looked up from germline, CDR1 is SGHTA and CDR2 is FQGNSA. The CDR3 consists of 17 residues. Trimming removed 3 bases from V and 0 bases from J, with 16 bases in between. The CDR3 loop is CASSLMGSSLSTDTQYF. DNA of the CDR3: TGTGCCAGCAGCTTGATGGGCAGCAGTCTAAGCACAGATACGCAGTATTTT.

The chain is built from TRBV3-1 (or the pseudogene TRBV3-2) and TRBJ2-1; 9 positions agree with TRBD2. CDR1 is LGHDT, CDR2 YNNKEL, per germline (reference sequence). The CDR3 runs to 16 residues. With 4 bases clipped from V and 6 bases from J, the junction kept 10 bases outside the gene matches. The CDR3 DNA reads TGTGCCAGCAGCCCCCTTGGTGCGGGGGGGGCCAATGAGCAGTTCTTC. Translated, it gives CASSPLGAGGANEQFF.

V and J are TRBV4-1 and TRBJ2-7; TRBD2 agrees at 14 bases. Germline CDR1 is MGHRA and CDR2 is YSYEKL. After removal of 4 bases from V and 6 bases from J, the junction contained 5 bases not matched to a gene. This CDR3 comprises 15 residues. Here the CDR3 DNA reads TGCGCCAGCAGCCCGACTAGCGGGGGGGCCTCCGAGCAGTACTTC. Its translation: CASSPTSGGASEQYF.

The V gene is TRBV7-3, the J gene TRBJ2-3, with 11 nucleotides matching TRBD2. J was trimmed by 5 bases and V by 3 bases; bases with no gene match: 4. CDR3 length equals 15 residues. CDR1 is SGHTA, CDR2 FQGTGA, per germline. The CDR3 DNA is TGTGCCAGCAGCTTTAGCGGGGGGGCCATAGATACGCAGTATTTT. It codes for CASSFSGGAIDTQYF.

The CDR3 loop is CASSLEARQGADEAFF. The CDR3 nucleotides read TGTGCCAGCAGCTTAGAGGCCCGACAGGGGGCGGATGAAGCTTTCTTT. The genes are TRBV7-8 and TRBJ1-1; TRBD1 matches 10 bases. There are 16 residues in the CDR3. V shed 1 base, J shed 7 bases, and the junction held 9 bases outside the gene matches. The germline V gene has CDR1 SGHVS and CDR2 FQNEAQ.

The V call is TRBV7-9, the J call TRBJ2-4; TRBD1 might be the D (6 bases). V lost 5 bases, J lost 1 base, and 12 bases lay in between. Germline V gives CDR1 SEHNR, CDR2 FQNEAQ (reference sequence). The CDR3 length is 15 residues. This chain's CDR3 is CASSTQGWAKNIQYF. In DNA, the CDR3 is TGTGCCAGCAGCACACAGGGTTGGGCCAAAAACATTCAGTACTTC.

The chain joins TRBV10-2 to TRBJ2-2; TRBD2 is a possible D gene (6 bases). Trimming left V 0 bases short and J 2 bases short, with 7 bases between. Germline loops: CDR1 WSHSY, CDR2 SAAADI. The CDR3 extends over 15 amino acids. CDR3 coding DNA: TGCGCCAGCAGTGAGTCGGGACTTAACACCGGGGAGCTGTTTTTT. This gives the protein CASSESGLNTGELFF.

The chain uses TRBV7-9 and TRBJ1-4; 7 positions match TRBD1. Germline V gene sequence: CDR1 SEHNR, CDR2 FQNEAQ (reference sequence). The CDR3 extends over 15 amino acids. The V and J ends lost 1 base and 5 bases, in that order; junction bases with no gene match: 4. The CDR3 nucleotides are TGTGCCAGCAGCTTAGAGGGGGCAGCGAATGAAAAACTGTTTTTT. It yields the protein CASSLEGAANEKLFF.

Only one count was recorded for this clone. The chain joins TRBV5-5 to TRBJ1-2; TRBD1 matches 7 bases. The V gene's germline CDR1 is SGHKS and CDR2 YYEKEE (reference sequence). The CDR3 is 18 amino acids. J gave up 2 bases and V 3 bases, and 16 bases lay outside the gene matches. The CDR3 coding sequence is TGTGCCAGCAGCTCGGGGTATGTTCGCCAGGGGGTAAACTATGGCTACACCTTC. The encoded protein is CASSSGYVRQGVNYGYTF.

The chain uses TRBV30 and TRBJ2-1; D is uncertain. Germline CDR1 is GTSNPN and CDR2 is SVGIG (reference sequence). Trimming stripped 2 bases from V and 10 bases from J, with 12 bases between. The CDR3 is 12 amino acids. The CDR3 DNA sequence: TGTGCCTGGAGTCTTGGGCTGTTCGAGCAGTTCTTC. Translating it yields CAWSLGLFEQFF.

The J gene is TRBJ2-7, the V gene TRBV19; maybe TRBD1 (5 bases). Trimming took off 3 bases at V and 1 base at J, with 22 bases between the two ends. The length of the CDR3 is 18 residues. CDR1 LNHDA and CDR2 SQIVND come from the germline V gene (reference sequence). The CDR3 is CASSMEGHRSDKSYEQYF. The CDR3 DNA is TGTGCCAGTAGTATGGAAGGACACCGCTCCGACAAATCCTACGAGCAGTACTTC.

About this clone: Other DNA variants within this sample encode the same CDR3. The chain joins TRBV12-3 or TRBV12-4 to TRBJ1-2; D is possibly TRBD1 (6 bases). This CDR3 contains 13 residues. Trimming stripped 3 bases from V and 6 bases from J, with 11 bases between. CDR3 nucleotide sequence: TGTGCCAGCAGTTTTCAGGACAGTGATGGCTACACCTTC. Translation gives CASSFQDSDGYTF.

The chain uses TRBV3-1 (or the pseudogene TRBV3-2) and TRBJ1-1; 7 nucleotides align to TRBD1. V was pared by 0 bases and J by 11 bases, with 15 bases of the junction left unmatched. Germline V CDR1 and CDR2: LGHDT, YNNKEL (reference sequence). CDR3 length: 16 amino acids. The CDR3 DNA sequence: TGTGCCAGCAGCCAAGATGGGACGACAGGGCCCCCGGGGGCTTTCTTT. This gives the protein CASSQDGTTGPPGAFF.

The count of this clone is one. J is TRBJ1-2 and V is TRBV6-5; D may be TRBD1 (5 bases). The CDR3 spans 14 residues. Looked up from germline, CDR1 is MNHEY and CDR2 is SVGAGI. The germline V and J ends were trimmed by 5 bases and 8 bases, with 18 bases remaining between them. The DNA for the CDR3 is TGTGCCAGCAGTACCGGTGGCAGGGTTTGGGGCTACACCTTC. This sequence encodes CASSTGGRVWGYTF.

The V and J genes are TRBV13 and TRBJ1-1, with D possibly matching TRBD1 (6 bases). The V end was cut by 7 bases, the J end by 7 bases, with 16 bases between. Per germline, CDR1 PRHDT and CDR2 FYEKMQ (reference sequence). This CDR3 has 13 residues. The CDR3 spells CASKLPQDSEAFF. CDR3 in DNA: TGTGCCAGCAAACTACCCCAGGACAGTGAAGCTTTCTTT. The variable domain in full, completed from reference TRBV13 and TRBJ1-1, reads AAGVIQSPRHLIKEKRETATLKCYPIPRHDTVYWYQQGPGQDPQFLISFYEKMQSDKGSIPDRFSAQQFSDYHSELNMSSLELGDSALYFCASKLPQDSEAFFGQGTRLTVV.

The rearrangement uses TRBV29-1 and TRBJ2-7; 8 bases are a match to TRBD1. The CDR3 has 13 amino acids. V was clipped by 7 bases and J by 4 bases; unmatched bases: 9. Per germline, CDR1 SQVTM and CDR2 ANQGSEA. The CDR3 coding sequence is TGCAGCGCTCTACAGGGGGAAAGATACGAGCAGTACTTC. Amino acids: CSALQGERYEQYF.

The CDR3 DNA follows: TGTGCCAGCAGCTCGGACAGGAATCAGCCCCAGCATTTT. As protein: CASSSDRNQPQHF. The gene calls are TRBV7-2 and TRBJ1-5; 7 bases match TRBD1. This CDR3 is built from 13 residues. The junction had 1 base not matched to a gene; V was cut back by 4 bases and J by 4 bases. CDR1 and CDR2 (germline): SGHTA, FQGNSA.

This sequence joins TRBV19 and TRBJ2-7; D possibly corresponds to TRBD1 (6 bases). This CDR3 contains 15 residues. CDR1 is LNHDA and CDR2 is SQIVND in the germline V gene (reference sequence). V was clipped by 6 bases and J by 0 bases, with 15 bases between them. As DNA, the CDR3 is TGTGCCAGTAGAGACCCGGGACAAAGCTCCTACGAGCAGTACTTC. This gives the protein CASRDPGQSSYEQYF.

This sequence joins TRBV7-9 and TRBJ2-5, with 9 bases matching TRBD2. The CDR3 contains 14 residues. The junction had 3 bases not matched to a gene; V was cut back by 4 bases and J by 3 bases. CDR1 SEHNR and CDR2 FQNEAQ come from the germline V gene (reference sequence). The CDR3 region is CASSSGGGEETQYF. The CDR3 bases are TGTGCCAGCAGCTCTGGCGGGGGGGAAGAGACCCAGTACTTC.

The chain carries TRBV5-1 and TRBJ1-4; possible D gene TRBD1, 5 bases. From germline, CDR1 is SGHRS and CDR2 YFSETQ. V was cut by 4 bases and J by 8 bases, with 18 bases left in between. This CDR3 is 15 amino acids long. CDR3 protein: CASSPFGGFGEKLFF. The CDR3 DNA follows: TGCGCCAGCAGCCCCTTCGGGGGGTTCGGGGAAAAACTGTTTTTT.